What follows are 21 T cell receptor beta chains derived from one specimen sequenced in a study of shared clonotypes between healthy human individuals. Profiled with immunoSEQ multiplex PCR; TCRdb holds only in-frame clones, not every one. The profile covers some 1,600,000 clones, with 95% to 99% appearing a single time and around 0.47% taken by the ten largest. Sequencing input: naive CD4+ T cells sorted from blood. Subset specified: CD45RA+ positively selected. These receptors originate from a young man in good health.

This clone was picked up one time. The chain combines TRBV11-3 with TRBJ2-7, with 11 positions matching TRBD1. The junction had 4 bases not matched to a gene; V was cut back by 5 bases and J by 7 bases. Germline CDR1 SGHNT, CDR2 YENEEA. The CDR3 sequence is 13 residues long. CDR3 in DNA: TGTGCCAGCAGCCGCGGGACAGGGGGTGAGCAGTACTTC. As protein: CASSRGTGGEQYF. Supplemented by reference TRBV11-3 and TRBJ2-7, the full variable domain reads EAGVVQSPRYKIIEKKQPVAFWCNPISGHNTLYWYLQNLGQGPELLIRYENEEAVDDSQLPKDRFSAERLKGVDSTLKIQPAELGDSAVYLCASSRGTGGEQYFGPGTRLTVT.

The chain is built from TRBV5-1 and TRBJ2-3, with D unclear. The CDR3 has 12 amino acids. Germline assignment: CDR1 SGHRS and CDR2 YFSETQ. With 4 bases removed from V and 6 bases from J, the gap between germline ends came to 9 bases. CDR3 DNA sequence: TGCGCCAGCAGCCCGGGCCAGGATACGCAGTATTTT. This gives the protein CASSPGQDTQYF.

The chain employs TRBV19 and TRBJ2-5, with 7 bases fitting TRBD2. CDR1 LNHDA and CDR2 SQIVND come from the germline V gene (reference sequence). CDR3 length equals 17 residues. Trimming cost V 6 bases and J 3 bases; bases outside gene matches: 16. This CDR3 reads CASSYRRASGWEETQYF. CDR3 coding DNA: TGTGCCAGTAGCTATAGGAGGGCTAGCGGATGGGAAGAGACCCAGTACTTC. Supplemented by reference TRBV19 and TRBJ2-5, the full variable domain reads DGGITQSPKYLFRKEGQNVTLSCEQNLNHDAMYWYRQDPGQGLRLIYYSQIVNDFQKGDIAEGYSVSREKKESFPLTVTSAQKNPTAFYLCASSYRRASGWEETQYFGPGTRLLVL.

In nucleotides, the CDR3 is TGTGCCAGCAGCCCCGAAGCGGGAGTCGCGGGCGAGCAGTACTTC. The encoded protein is CASSPEAGVAGEQYF. The chain combines TRBV11-2 with TRBJ2-7, with 8 nucleotides matching TRBD2. This CDR3 has 15 amino acids. V shed 5 bases, J shed 6 bases, and the junction held 12 bases outside the gene matches. CDR1 and CDR2 (germline): SGHAT, FQNNGV.

V is TRBV6-5 and J is TRBJ2-5; D gene uncertain. CDR1 and CDR2 (germline): MNHEY, SVGAGI. The CDR3 has 13 amino acids. V was trimmed by 7 bases and J by 2 bases, leaving 11 bases between them. The CDR3 reads CASNPTGQETQYF. CDR3 DNA sequence: TGTGCCAGCAACCCGACGGGTCAAGAGACCCAGTACTTC.

The V call is TRBV18, the J call TRBJ1-5; D possibly corresponds to TRBD1 (6 bases). This CDR3 region has 15 residues. Germline V lookup: CDR1 KGHSH, CDR2 LQKENI. The V end lost 8 bases, the J end lost 5 bases, and 19 bases lay between the germline ends. CDR3 in DNA: TGTGCCAGCGGAACGGTGGACAGAACTTATCAGCCCCAGCATTTT. Amino acids: CASGTVDRTYQPQHF.

V and J are TRBV14 and TRBJ2-1; possible D gene TRBD2, 6 bases. This CDR3 is 16 amino acids long. V was cut by 1 base and J by 8 bases, with 18 bases left in between. Germline loops: CDR1 SGHDN, CDR2 FVKESK. The CDR3: CASSQVFTSYVYEQFF. Here the CDR3 DNA reads TGTGCCAGCAGCCAAGTTTTTACTAGCTACGTCTATGAGCAGTTCTTC.

V and J are TRBV5-1 and TRBJ1-2; D gene ambiguous. The V and J ends lost 4 bases and 0 bases respectively, with 10 bases between them. The CDR3 covers 14 residues. CDR1 and CDR2 (germline): SGHRS, YFSETQ. CDR3 nucleotide sequence: TGCGCCAGCAGCGTTTGGAGGCCTAACTATGGCTACACCTTC. Translation gives CASSVWRPNYGYTF.

The V call is TRBV28, the J call TRBJ2-7; D possibly matches TRBD1 or TRBD2 (5 bases each). Trimming took off 4 bases at V and 5 bases at J, with 15 bases between the two ends. The CDR3 consists of 14 residues. Germline lookup yields CDR1 MDHEN and CDR2 SYDVKM. The CDR3 DNA is TGTGCCAGCAGTTCGTCGGGACCGGCGGACGAGCAGTACTTC. Amino acid sequence: CASSSSGPADEQYF.

The chain recombines TRBV5-1 with TRBJ2-2; D remains unclear. Germline lookup yields CDR1 SGHRS and CDR2 YFSETQ. The CDR3 has 14 residues. V gave up 4 bases and J gave up 1 base, with 8 bases separating them. The CDR3 DNA reads TGCGCCAGCAGCCTATTGAGGAACACCGGGGAGCTGTTTTTT. This encodes CASSLLRNTGELFF.

The rearrangement joins TRBV10-1 to TRBJ2-7; TRBD2 might be the D (6 bases). With 3 bases removed from V and 0 bases from J, the gap between germline ends came to 15 bases. The CDR3 has 16 amino acids. Germline lookup yields CDR1 WNHNN and CDR2 SYGVQD (reference sequence). CDR3 nucleotide sequence: TGCGCCAGCAGTGATTTTTTTGGGGGGATCTCCTACGAGCAGTACTTC. It translates to CASSDFFGGISYEQYF.

The V and J genes are TRBV27 and TRBJ2-5; 7 positions agree with TRBD1. The junction had 9 bases not matched to a gene; V was cut back by 2 bases and J by 3 bases. The germline V gene has CDR1 MNHEY and CDR2 SMNVEV (reference sequence). The CDR3 extends over 16 amino acids. Here the CDR3 DNA reads TGTGCCAGCAGTTTAAGACAGGGTAAAGGAGAAGAGACCCAGTACTTC. Translated, it gives CASSLRQGKGEETQYF.

This sequence joins TRBV11-2 and TRBJ2-7, with TRBD2 matching 9 bases. J gave up 6 bases and V 6 bases, and 15 bases lay outside the gene matches. Germline assignment: CDR1 SGHAT and CDR2 FQNNGV. CDR3 length: 16 amino acids. CDR3 residues: CASSPFYLSGRVEQYF. In DNA, the CDR3 is TGTGCCAGCAGTCCGTTCTACCTTAGCGGGAGAGTCGAGCAGTACTTC.

The rearrangement links TRBV19 to TRBJ2-2; 7 bases match TRBD1. The CDR3 sequence is 14 residues long. Trimming took 6 bases from V and 2 from J; bases not matched to a gene: 3. Germline loops: CDR1 LNHDA, CDR2 SQIVND (reference sequence). The CDR3 loop is CASSYRGNTGELFF. In nucleotides, the CDR3 is TGTGCCAGTAGCTACAGGGGAAACACCGGGGAGCTGTTTTTT. The full variable domain, rest sourced from reference TRBV19 and TRBJ2-2, is DGGITQSPKYLFRKEGQNVTLSCEQNLNHDAMYWYRQDPGQGLRLIYYSQIVNDFQKGDIAEGYSVSREKKESFPLTVTSAQKNPTAFYLCASSYRGNTGELFFGEGSRLTVL.

The rearrangement joins TRBV11-2 to TRBJ1-4; no reliable D call. From germline, CDR1 is SGHAT and CDR2 FQNNGV. The CDR3 covers 13 residues. Trimming took 11 bases from V and 3 from J, leaving 13 bases between them. The CDR3 reads CALRRLPNEKLFF. The CDR3 DNA follows: TGTGCCCTCCGGCGACTCCCTAATGAAAAACTGTTTTTT.

The V call is TRBV29-1, the J call TRBJ2-2; 7 nucleotides line up with TRBD2. Germline V gene sequence: CDR1 SQVTM, CDR2 ANQGSEA. The CDR3 spans 13 residues. CDR3 sequence: CTCREGLAGELFF. The CDR3 DNA is TGCACATGTAGGGAGGGCCTCGCCGGGGAGCTGTTTTTT.

The chain has TRBV5-1 and TRBJ2-3, with TRBD2 as a possible D gene (6 bases). The CDR3 length is 16 residues. Germline V lookup: CDR1 SGHRS, CDR2 YFSETQ. Between the trimmed V and J ends, which lost 4 bases and 5 bases, there was a span of 20 bases. The CDR3 protein is CASSPRDSWAGDTQYF. DNA for the CDR3: TGCGCCAGCAGCCCGCGGGACTCCTGGGCTGGAGATACGCAGTATTTT.

For the CDR3, the DNA is TGTGCCAGCGGAACCGGGACAGGGGCCATAGGGGCCCAGTACTTC. This encodes CASGTGTGAIGAQYF. This sequence joins TRBV7-9 and TRBJ2-5; 10 bases agree with TRBD1. Per germline, CDR1 SEHNR and CDR2 FQNEAQ (reference sequence). V was clipped by 8 bases and J by 9 bases; unmatched bases: 15. CDR3 length: 15 amino acids.

The count of this clone is one. This chain uses TRBV5-8 with TRBJ2-7; D perhaps matches TRBD2 (6 bases). Germline CDR1 and CDR2: SGHTS and YDEGEE. V gave up 4 bases and J gave up 3 bases, with 14 bases separating them. The CDR3 extends over 14 amino acids. The CDR3 sequence: CASSPGALHYEQYF. The DNA of the CDR3 is TGTGCCAGCAGCCCGGGAGCCCTTCACTACGAGCAGTACTTC.

In its sample, this clone was seen once. At the DNA level, this CDR3 is encoded by other sequences in the same sample as well. The chain joins TRBV30 to TRBJ1-5, with unresolved D. Looked up from germline, CDR1 is GTSNPN and CDR2 is SVGIG (reference sequence). The CDR3 runs to 13 residues. V was cut by 0 bases and J by 6 bases, with 9 bases left in between. The CDR3 DNA reads TGTGCCTGGAGTGTACGCGGAGGTCAGCCCCAGCATTTT. It is translated as CAWSVRGGQPQHF.

The chain employs TRBV15 and TRBJ2-7; 8 nucleotides agree with TRBD2. This CDR3 region has 18 residues. V gave up 2 bases and J gave up 4 bases; unmatched junction bases: 16. The germline V gene has CDR1 LNHNV and CDR2 YYDKDF (reference sequence). The CDR3 protein is CATSRTPFDGTRDYEQYF. The CDR3 DNA reads TGTGCCACCAGCAGAACCCCTTTTGACGGGACTAGAGATTACGAGCAGTACTTC.